This entry concerns a single T cell receptor beta chain. No antigen is known for it. The source of the sample is a study of a mutant IDH1 vaccine in newly diagnosed glioma. Study overall: Vaccination of patients was performed eight times, in weeks 1, 3, 5, 7, 11, 15, 19 and 23. In some groups vaccination began 4-6 weeks post-radiotherapy; others received it with temozolomide. The study's findings and limits: Top peripheral T cell clonotype shifts appeared unrelated to pseudoprogression.

TCRdb keeps only in-frame clones here, not all; method: immunoSEQ multiplex PCR. The sample has fewer than 35,000 clones, approximately 53% seen once. Time point denoted: week 5, during vaccination. Vaccine doses each comprised 300 ug of mutant IDH1 20-mer peptide, with topical imiquimod. Each astrocytoma in the donors was new, WHO grade 3 or 4, IDH1-mutant and ATRX-lost. Germline V lookup: CDR1 MGHRA, CDR2 YSYEKL. Trimming shortened V by 3 bases and J by 6 bases, and 9 bases separated the two germline ends. This CDR3 comprises 13 residues. The TCR originated in a woman aged 18-29 years with glioma. V gene TRBV4-1 combines with J gene TRBJ1-5, with D possibly matching TRBD1 (5 bases). This sample comprised PBMCs, obtained from a glioma patient whose treatment included an IDH1 peptide vaccine. The CDR3 sequence: CASSQGDRQPQHF. The CDR3 nucleotides are TGCGCCAGCAGCCAGGGGGACCGTCAGCCCCAGCATTTT.